This record concerns one TCR beta chain sequence. The antigen remains unidentified. The V and J ends lost 2 bases and 0 bases, in that order; junction bases with no gene match: 10. The CDR3 length is 18 residues. Germline V gene sequence: CDR1 GTSNPN, CDR2 SVGIG (reference sequence). This entry belongs to a study of cytomegalovirus exposure and HLA in healthy donors. Study context: The approximately 600 first-cohort repertoires shared a platform with the 130 or so validation repertoires, as reported in a later analysis. Study-wide findings and caveats: The study labeled 180 or so TCR beta chains cytomegalovirus-associated. One later analysis, an examination of the 100 to 150 validation repertoires, found that first-cohort TCR clusters tended to co-occur in them.

Data came from immunoSEQ multiplex PCR; TCRdb stores just in-frame clones and leaves some out. This sample has fewer than 90,000 clones, with approximately 81% found just once. The sequencing sample was made of PBMCs. The sequence was collected from a young woman in good health and CMV-seropositive. The V gene is TRBV30, the J gene TRBJ1-5, with 10 bases fitting TRBD1. The CDR3 bases are TGTGCCTGGAGTAAAGGACAGGGGGGGTTCCTTAGCAATCAGCCCCAGCATTTT. This translates into CAWSKGQGGFLSNQPQHF.